These 18 T cell receptor beta chains were all obtained from the same sample, sequenced in a study of blood T cell repertoires in COVID-19. Only in-frame clones appear in the TCRdb table, and some are missing; sequencing was by immunoSEQ multiplex PCR. There are approximately 150,000 clones in the sample; roughly 91% occur only once, and about 5.3% lies in the top ten. Sequencing input: peripheral blood. All receptors derive from a man between 18 and 29 years old with COVID-19, enrolled during active disease.

This clone appeared once. The rearrangement uses TRBV19 and TRBJ1-1, with a possible D match to TRBD1 (5 bases). The CDR3 loop spans 17 amino acids. The V end was cut by 6 bases, the J end by 2 bases, with 22 bases between. Looked up from germline, CDR1 is LNHDA and CDR2 is SQIVND (reference sequence). DNA of the CDR3: TGTGCCAGTAGCCCCCTGGGGAAAGACAGACCTAACACTGAAGCTTTCTTT. It is translated as CASSPLGKDRPNTEAFF.

Notes on this clone: One end of the junction varies from germline; a read error may be responsible. The gene calls are TRBV28 and TRBJ1-4; weak D call: TRBD1 (6 bases). The germline gives CDR1 MDHEN, CDR2 SYDVKM. This CDR3 region has 15 residues. CDR3 sequence: CASSPRTAYDEKLLF. In DNA, the CDR3 is TGTGCCAGCAGTCCCCGGACAGCATATGATGAAAAACTGCTTTTT.

V and J are TRBV29-1 and TRBJ2-7, with 11 bases fitting TRBD2. Germline loops: CDR1 SQVTM, CDR2 ANQGSEA. The junction had 8 bases not matched to a gene; V was cut back by 7 bases and J by 3 bases. The CDR3 covers 14 residues. The CDR3 loop is CSAGDTSGSYEQYF. In DNA form, the CDR3 reads TGCAGCGCTGGGGATACTAGCGGGAGCTACGAGCAGTACTTC.

Concerning this clone itself: One end of the junction fails to match germline, which may point to a read error. The chain joins TRBV13 to TRBJ2-7; 10 bases are shared with TRBD2. CDR3 size: 15 residues. CDR1 and CDR2 (germline): PRHDT, FYEKMQ (reference sequence). The CDR3, as DNA: TGTGCCAGCAGCCTAGGACTAGCGGACGATTACGAGCAGTACTTC. This translates into CASSLGLADDYEQYF.

The rearrangement joins TRBV14 to TRBJ2-1; 7 positions agree with TRBD2. Losses at the gene ends were 4 bases for V and 0 bases for J; bases not matched to a gene: 18. The CDR3 length is 20 residues. Germline CDR1 SGHDN, CDR2 FVKESK. The CDR3 reads CASSPEQFPWRGSSYNEQFF. The CDR3 DNA sequence: TGTGCCAGCAGCCCGGAGCAGTTTCCTTGGCGGGGGAGCTCCTACAATGAGCAGTTCTTC.

The chain's CDR3 is CASSPTSGFYNEQFF. The CDR3 DNA reads as TGTGCCAGCAGCCCAACTAGCGGGTTCTACAATGAGCAGTTCTTC. The chain combines TRBV6-4 with TRBJ2-1, with 9 bases lining up with TRBD2. V dropped 6 bases and J dropped 3; count of bases not matched to a gene: 6. The CDR3 spans 15 residues. In germline, CDR1 is MRHNA, CDR2 SNTAGT.

There are a few counts of this clone. The chain employs TRBV3-1 (or the pseudogene TRBV3-2) and TRBJ2-1, with D tentatively TRBD2 (6 bases). Per the germline V gene, CDR1 is LGHDT and CDR2 is YNNKEL (reference sequence). The CDR3 is 15 amino acids. V was pared by 1 base and J by 8 bases, with 15 bases between. The CDR3 DNA reads as TGTGCCAGCAGCCAAGCCAGACTAGGCCGCGATGAGCAGTTCTTC. Residues: CASSQARLGRDEQFF.

This chain links TRBV12-3 or TRBV12-4 with TRBJ2-1; 7 bases agree with TRBD1. There are 12 residues in the CDR3. V shed 4 bases, J shed 9 bases, and the junction held 3 bases outside the gene matches. The CDR3 sequence: CASSSPGGEQFF. DNA of the CDR3: TGTGCCAGCAGTTCTCCAGGGGGTGAGCAGTTCTTC.

The V gene is TRBV5-1, the J gene TRBJ2-7, with 16 bases identical to TRBD2. J was trimmed by 7 bases and V by 4 bases; bases with no gene match: 11. Germline lookup yields CDR1 SGHRS and CDR2 YFSETQ. This CDR3 has 17 amino acids. The CDR3 spells CASSPEAPGLAGGEQYF. CDR3 bases: TGCGCCAGCAGCCCTGAAGCGCCGGGACTAGCGGGAGGGGAGCAGTACTTC.

This chain joins TRBV28 and TRBJ2-1; 9 bases align to TRBD2. Germline V gene data show CDR1 as MDHEN and CDR2 as SYDVKM. The V segment lost 1 base and the J segment 0 bases; nucleotides outside the gene matches: 1. This CDR3 spans 16 amino acids. The CDR3: CASSLSSGNSYNEQFF. CDR3 bases: TGTGCCAGCAGTTTATCTAGCGGGAACTCCTACAATGAGCAGTTCTTC.

The chain links TRBV3-1 (or the pseudogene TRBV3-2) to TRBJ2-3, with 12 bases fitting TRBD2. The CDR3 is made up of 17 amino acids. CDR1 is LGHDT, CDR2 YNNKEL, per germline (reference sequence). V was clipped by 4 bases and J by 0 bases; unmatched bases: 5. The CDR3 region has the DNA TGTGCCAGCAGCCGGCGACTAGCGGGAGACAGCACAGATACGCAGTATTTT. Translating it yields CASSRRLAGDSTDTQYF.

The chain has TRBV5-1 and TRBJ1-5; 10 positions agree with TRBD1. Germline assignment: CDR1 SGHRS and CDR2 YFSETQ. CDR3 length: 17 amino acids. With 5 bases clipped from V and 3 bases from J, the junction kept 11 bases outside the gene matches. The chain's CDR3 is CASSSGPGQGNNQPQHF. CDR3 nucleotide sequence: TGCGCCAGCAGTTCGGGACCGGGACAGGGGAACAATCAGCCCCAGCATTTT.

Only one count was recorded for this clone. V usage is TRBV5-1 and J usage is TRBJ2-1; tentatively, D is TRBD1 (6 bases). The CDR3 has 16 amino acids. Germline lookup yields CDR1 SGHRS and CDR2 YFSETQ. V was trimmed by 0 bases and J by 6 bases, leaving 16 bases between them. CDR3 amino acids: CASSLAPPTGPNEQFF. CDR3 nucleotides: TGCGCCAGCAGCTTGGCTCCCCCAACAGGGCCCAATGAGCAGTTCTTC.

The J gene is TRBJ2-7, the V gene TRBV5-6; 8 positions match TRBD1. This CDR3 is 16 amino acids long. The germline gives CDR1 SGHDT, CDR2 YYEEEE. Trimming cost V 0 bases and J 12 bases; bases outside gene matches: 17. CDR3 protein: CASSLEGPDRGSTSYF. Written as DNA, the CDR3 is TGTGCCAGCAGCTTGGAAGGACCTGACAGGGGCTCAACGTCGTACTTC.

The chain has TRBV19 and TRBJ2-5; TRBD2 agrees at 10 bases. Germline lookup yields CDR1 LNHDA and CDR2 SQIVND (reference sequence). After removal of 5 bases from V and 4 bases from J, the junction contained 7 bases not matched to a gene. The CDR3 is 15 residues long. The CDR3 loop reads CASSRFSGRTETQYF. CDR3 in DNA: TGTGCCAGTAGTCGATTTAGCGGGAGGACAGAGACCCAGTACTTC.

The chain carries TRBV5-1 and TRBJ2-1; a weak D match, TRBD2 (6 bases). Germline V gives CDR1 SGHRS, CDR2 YFSETQ. V was trimmed by 1 base and J by 6 bases, leaving 11 bases between them. CDR3 size: 14 residues. The CDR3 nucleotides are TGCGCCAGCAGCTTGACTAGCCTGGGCAATGAGCAGTTCTTC. Amino acids: CASSLTSLGNEQFF.

This chain connects TRBV28 to TRBJ2-7; 8 positions agree with TRBD1. V shed 6 bases and J 3 bases; nucleotides not matched to a gene: 4. This CDR3 region has 13 residues. Germline assignment: CDR1 MDHEN and CDR2 SYDVKM. CDR3 sequence (DNA): TGTGCCAGCAGCCACGGACAGGGCTACGAGCAGTACTTC. The encoded protein is CASSHGQGYEQYF.

The V gene is TRBV5-5, the J gene TRBJ1-3; D gene unclear. CDR1 and CDR2 from the germline V gene are SGHKS and YYEKEE (reference sequence). The V gene lost 2 bases and the J gene lost 0 bases, with 6 bases spanning the gap. The CDR3 is 14 amino acids. CDR3 sequence reads: CASSFESSGNTIYF. Written as DNA, the CDR3 is TGTGCCAGCAGCTTTGAGAGCTCTGGAAACACCATATATTTT.